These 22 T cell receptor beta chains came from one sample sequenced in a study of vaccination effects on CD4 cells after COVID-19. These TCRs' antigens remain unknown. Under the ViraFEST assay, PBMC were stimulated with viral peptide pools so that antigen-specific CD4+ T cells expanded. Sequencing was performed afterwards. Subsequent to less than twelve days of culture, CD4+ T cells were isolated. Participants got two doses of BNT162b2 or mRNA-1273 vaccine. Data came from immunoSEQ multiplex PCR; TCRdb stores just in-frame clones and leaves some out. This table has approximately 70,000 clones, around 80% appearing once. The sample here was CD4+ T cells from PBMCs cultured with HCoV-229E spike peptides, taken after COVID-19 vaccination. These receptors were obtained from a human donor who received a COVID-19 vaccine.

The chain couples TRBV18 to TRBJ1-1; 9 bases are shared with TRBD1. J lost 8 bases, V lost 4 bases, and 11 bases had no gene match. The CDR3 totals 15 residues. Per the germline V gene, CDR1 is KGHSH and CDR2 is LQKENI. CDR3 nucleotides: TGTGCCAGCTCACAAGCTGCAGGACAGGGGACGGAAGCTTTCTTT. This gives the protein CASSQAAGQGTEAFF.

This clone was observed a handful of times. CDR3 region: CASSELDQPQHF. Written as DNA, the CDR3 is TGTGCCAGCAGTGAACTGGATCAGCCCCAGCATTTT. The V gene is TRBV2, the J gene TRBJ1-5; D gene uncertain. The CDR3 spans 12 residues. V lost 2 bases and J lost 5, with 4 bases in between. Germline CDR1 is SNHLY and CDR2 is FYNNEI.

CDR3 sequence reads: CASRSAGEGNTIYF. DNA for the CDR3: TGTGCCAGTAGATCGGCGGGCGAAGGAAACACCATATATTTT. The chain couples TRBV19 to TRBJ1-3; D remains ambiguous. The CDR3 is 14 residues long. V gave up 6 bases and J gave up 4 bases, with 13 bases separating them. The V gene's germline CDR1 is LNHDA and CDR2 SQIVND (reference sequence).

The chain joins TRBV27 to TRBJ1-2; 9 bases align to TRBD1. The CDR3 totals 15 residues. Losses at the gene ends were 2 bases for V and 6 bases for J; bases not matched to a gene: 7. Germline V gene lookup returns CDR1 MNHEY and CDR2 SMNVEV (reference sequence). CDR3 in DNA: TGTGCCAGCAGTTTACGGGGACAGGGTGAAGATGGCTACACCTTC. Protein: CASSLRGQGEDGYTF.

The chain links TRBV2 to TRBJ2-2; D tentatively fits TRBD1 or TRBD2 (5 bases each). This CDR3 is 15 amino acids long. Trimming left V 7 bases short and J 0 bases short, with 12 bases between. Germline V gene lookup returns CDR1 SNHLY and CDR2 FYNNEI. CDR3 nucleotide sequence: TGTGCCAGCACCCCGGGACCAACGAACACCGGGGAGCTGTTTTTT. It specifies CASTPGPTNTGELFF.

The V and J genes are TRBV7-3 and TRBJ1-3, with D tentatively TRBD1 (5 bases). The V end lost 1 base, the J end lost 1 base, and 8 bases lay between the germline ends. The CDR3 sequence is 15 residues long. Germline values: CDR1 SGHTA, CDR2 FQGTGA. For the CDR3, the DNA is TGTGCCAGCAGCTTAATGGCAGGGTCTGGAAACACCATATATTTT. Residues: CASSLMAGSGNTIYF. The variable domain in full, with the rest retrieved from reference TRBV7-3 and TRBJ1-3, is GAGVSQTPSNKVTEKGKYVELRCDPISGHTALYWYRQSLGQGPEFLIYFQGTGAADDSGLPNDRFFAVRPEGSVSTLKIQRTERGDSAVYLCASSLMAGSGNTIYFGEGSWLTVV.

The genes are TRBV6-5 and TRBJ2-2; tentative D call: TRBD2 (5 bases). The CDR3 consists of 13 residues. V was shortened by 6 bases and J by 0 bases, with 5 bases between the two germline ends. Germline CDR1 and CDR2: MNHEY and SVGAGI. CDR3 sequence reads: CASSGANTGELFF. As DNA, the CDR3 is TGTGCCAGCAGCGGGGCGAACACCGGGGAGCTGTTTTTT.

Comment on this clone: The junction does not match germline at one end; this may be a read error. Here the CDR3 DNA reads TGCAGCGTTAAAGAGGACAGTACCTATAATTCACCCCTCCACTTT. This gives the protein CSVKEDSTYNSPLHF. J is TRBJ1-6 and V is TRBV29-1, with a possible D match to TRBD1 (6 bases). In germline, CDR1 is SQVTM, CDR2 ANQGSEA. CDR3 length equals 15 residues.

CDR3 sequence reads: CASSDATGGKETQYF. The CDR3 DNA is TGTGCCAGCAGTGATGCAACAGGGGGGAAAGAGACCCAGTACTTC. This chain links TRBV2 with TRBJ2-5; 8 nucleotides agree with TRBD1. The CDR3 sequence is 15 residues long. Germline V gene lookup returns CDR1 SNHLY and CDR2 FYNNEI. V shed 3 bases and J 3 bases; nucleotides not matched to a gene: 6.

The CDR3 DNA is TGTGCCAGCAGTTACAGGTTCGCAGATACGCAGTATTTT. This translates into CASSYRFADTQYF. The chain employs TRBV6-2 or TRBV6-3 and TRBJ2-3; D gene ambiguous. CDR1 and CDR2 (germline): MNHEY, SVGEGT. Trimming took off 2 bases at V and 4 bases at J, with 7 bases between the two ends. The CDR3 runs to 13 residues.

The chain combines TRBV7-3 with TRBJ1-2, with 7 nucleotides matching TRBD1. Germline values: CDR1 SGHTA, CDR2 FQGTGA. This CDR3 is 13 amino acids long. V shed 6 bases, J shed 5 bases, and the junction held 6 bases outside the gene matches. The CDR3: CASSLQGGYGYTF. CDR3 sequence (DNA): TGTGCCAGCAGTCTTCAGGGGGGGTATGGCTACACCTTC.

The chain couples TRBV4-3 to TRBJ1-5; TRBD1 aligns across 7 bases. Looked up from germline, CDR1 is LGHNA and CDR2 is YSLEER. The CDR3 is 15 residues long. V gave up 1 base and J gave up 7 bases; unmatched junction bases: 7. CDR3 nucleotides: TGCGCCAGCAGCCAAGCCGACAGGGTAGGGCAGCCCCAGCATTTT. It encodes CASSQADRVGQPQHF.

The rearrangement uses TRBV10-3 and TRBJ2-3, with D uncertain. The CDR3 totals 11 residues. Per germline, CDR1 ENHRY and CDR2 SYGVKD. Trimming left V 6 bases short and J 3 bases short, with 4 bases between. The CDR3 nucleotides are TGTGCCATCAGCGGGACAGATACGCAGTATTTT. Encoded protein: CAISGTDTQYF.

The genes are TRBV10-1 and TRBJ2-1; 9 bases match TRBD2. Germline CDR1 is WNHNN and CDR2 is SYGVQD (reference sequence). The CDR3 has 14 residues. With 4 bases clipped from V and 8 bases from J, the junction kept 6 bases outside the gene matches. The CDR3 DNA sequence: TGCGCCAGCAGTGGCGGGGGGGCCTCGGATGAGCAGTTCTTC. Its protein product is CASSGGGASDEQFF.

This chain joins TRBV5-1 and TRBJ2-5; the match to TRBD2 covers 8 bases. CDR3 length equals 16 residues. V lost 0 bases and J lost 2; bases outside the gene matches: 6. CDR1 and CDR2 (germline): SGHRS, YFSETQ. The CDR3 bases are TGCGCCAGCAGCTTGGGTCCCAGCGGGGGACAAGAGACCCAGTACTTC. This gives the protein CASSLGPSGGQETQYF.

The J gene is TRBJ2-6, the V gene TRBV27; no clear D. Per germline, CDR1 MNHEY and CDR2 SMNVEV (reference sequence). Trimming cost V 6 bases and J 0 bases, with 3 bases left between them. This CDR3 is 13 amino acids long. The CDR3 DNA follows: TGTGCCAGCAGAAGCTCTGGGGCCAACGTCCTGACTTTC. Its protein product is CASRSSGANVLTF.

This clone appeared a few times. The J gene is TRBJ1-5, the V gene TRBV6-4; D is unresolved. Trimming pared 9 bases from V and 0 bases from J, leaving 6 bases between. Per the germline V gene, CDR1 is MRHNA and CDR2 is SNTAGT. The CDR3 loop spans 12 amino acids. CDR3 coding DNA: TGTGCCAGGGGCCATAGCAATCAGCCCCAGCATTTT. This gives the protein CARGHSNQPQHF.

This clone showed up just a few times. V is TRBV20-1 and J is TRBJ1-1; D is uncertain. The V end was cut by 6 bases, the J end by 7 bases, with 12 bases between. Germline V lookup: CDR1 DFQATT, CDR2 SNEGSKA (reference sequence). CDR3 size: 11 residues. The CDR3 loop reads CSARNQNEAFF. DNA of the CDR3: TGCAGTGCCCGGAATCAGAATGAAGCTTTCTTT.

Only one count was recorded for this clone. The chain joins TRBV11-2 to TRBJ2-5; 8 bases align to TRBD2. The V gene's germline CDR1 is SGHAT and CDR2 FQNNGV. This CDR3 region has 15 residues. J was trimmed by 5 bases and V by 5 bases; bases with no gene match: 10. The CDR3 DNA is TGTGCCAGCAGCATTACCGGGACTAGTCGGGAGACCCAGTACTTC. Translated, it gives CASSITGTSRETQYF.

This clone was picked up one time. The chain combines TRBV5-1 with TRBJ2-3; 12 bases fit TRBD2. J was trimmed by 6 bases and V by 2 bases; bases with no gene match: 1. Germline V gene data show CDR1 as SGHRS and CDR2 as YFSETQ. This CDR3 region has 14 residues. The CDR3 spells CASSLGLAGDTQYF. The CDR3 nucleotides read TGCGCCAGCAGCTTAGGACTAGCGGGGGATACGCAGTATTTT.

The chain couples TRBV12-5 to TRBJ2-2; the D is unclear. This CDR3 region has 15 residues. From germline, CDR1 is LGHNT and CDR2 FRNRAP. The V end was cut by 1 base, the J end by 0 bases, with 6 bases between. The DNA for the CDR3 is TGTGCTAGTGGTTTGGGCGCAGCGAACACCGGGGAGCTGTTTTTT. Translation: CASGLGAANTGELFF.

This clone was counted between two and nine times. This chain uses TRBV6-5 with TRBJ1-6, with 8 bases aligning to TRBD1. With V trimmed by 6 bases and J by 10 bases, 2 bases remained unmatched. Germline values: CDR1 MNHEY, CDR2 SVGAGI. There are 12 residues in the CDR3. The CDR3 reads CASSRTGSPLHF. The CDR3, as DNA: TGTGCCAGCAGCAGGACAGGGTCACCCCTCCACTTT.